A single sample gave rise to the 21 T cell receptor beta chains below, sequenced in a study of T cell responses to AZD1222 COVID-19 vaccine. The assay was immunoSEQ multiplex PCR, and TCRdb's table has in-frame clones only and misses some. The table shows about 120,000 clones, with roughly 90% occurring only once. The material sequenced was peripheral blood, taken 28 days after the second AZD1222 dose. Receptor source: an adult who received the AZD1222 COVID-19 vaccine.

The chain carries TRBV18 and TRBJ1-2; D may be TRBD1 (5 bases). CDR1 KGHSH and CDR2 LQKENI come from the germline V gene. Trimming left V 3 bases short and J 5 bases short, with 10 bases between. The length of the CDR3 is 13 residues. Here the CDR3 DNA reads TGTGCCAGCTCACCCGAGGGGCCGTATGGCTACACCTTC. Translated: CASSPEGPYGYTF.

This clone was detected a few times. The CDR3 nucleotides read TGCGCCAGCAGCTTGGGCGAGTATAGGACCGGGGAGCTGTTTTTT. Amino acid sequence: CASSLGEYRTGELFF. The rearrangement joins TRBV5-1 to TRBJ2-2; D is unclear. The CDR3 is made up of 15 amino acids. Between the trimmed V and J ends, which lost 0 bases and 5 bases, there was a span of 11 bases. Germline assignment: CDR1 SGHRS and CDR2 YFSETQ.

The chain recombines TRBV7-9 with TRBJ2-3; D unresolved. Trimming removed 9 bases at V and 0 bases at J, with 10 bases between. CDR1 is SEHNR and CDR2 is FQNEAQ in the germline V gene (reference sequence). There are 13 residues in the CDR3. CDR3 residues: CASLELSTDTQYF. For the CDR3, the DNA is TGTGCCAGTCTCGAGCTAAGCACAGATACGCAGTATTTT.

The CDR3 region is CASSQSGQGLPPQHF. The CDR3 DNA sequence: TGCGCCAGCAGTCAATCGGGACAGGGTCTCCCCCCCCAGCATTTT. The chain is built from TRBV23-1 and TRBJ1-5; 9 nucleotides match TRBD1. TRBV23-1 is designated an ORF whose function remains uncertain. With 0 bases clipped from V and 10 bases from J, the junction kept 7 bases outside the gene matches. The CDR3 runs to 15 residues.

This clone was seen a single time. The V gene is TRBV5-1, the J gene TRBJ2-1, with 10 positions matching TRBD2. The junction had 11 bases not matched to a gene; V was cut back by 4 bases and J by 4 bases. In germline, CDR1 is SGHRS, CDR2 YFSETQ. There are 17 residues in the CDR3. CDR3 sequence reads: CASSPVPGLAVYNEQFF. The DNA for the CDR3 is TGCGCCAGCAGCCCTGTACCCGGACTAGCGGTGTACAATGAGCAGTTCTTC.

The chain has TRBV6-5 and TRBJ1-3; D call uncertain. V dropped 2 bases and J dropped 2 bases, with 13 bases sitting between them. CDR3 length: 16 residues. Germline V gene sequence: CDR1 MNHEY, CDR2 SVGAGI. The CDR3: CASSYTVSLPGNTIYF. DNA of the CDR3: TGTGCCAGCAGTTACACGGTGTCCTTACCTGGAAACACCATATATTTT.

The CDR3 region has the DNA TGTGCCAGCAGTTTTGGGTCGGAGGTCTATGGCTACACCTTC. Amino acids: CASSFGSEVYGYTF. V usage is TRBV28 and J usage is TRBJ1-2; D is uncertain. The germline CDR1 and CDR2 sequences are MDHEN and SYDVKM. The V end was cut by 3 bases, the J end by 4 bases, with 12 bases between. The CDR3 consists of 14 residues.

This clone was seen just once. This chain uses TRBV18 with TRBJ1-4, with 9 positions matching TRBD1. Germline V gene sequence: CDR1 KGHSH, CDR2 LQKENI. With 4 bases clipped from V and 7 bases from J, the junction kept 4 bases outside the gene matches. The length of the CDR3 is 14 residues. The CDR3 DNA reads TGTGCCAGCTCACAACAGGGGGCGTTTGAAAAACTGTTTTTT. This sequence encodes CASSQQGAFEKLFF. Full variable domain (rest looked up from reference TRBV18 and TRBJ1-4): NAGVMQNPRHLVRRRGQEARLRCSPMKGHSHVYWYRQLPEEGLKFMVYLQKENIIDESGMPKERFSAEFPKEGPSILRIQQVVRGDSAAYFCASSQQGAFEKLFFGSGTQLSVL.

The chain links TRBV27 to TRBJ1-2; 7 bases match TRBD1. Per the germline V gene, CDR1 is MNHEY and CDR2 is SMNVEV (reference sequence). V lost 3 bases, J lost 7 bases, and 11 bases stayed unmatched. CDR3 length equals 15 residues. For the CDR3, the DNA is TGTGCCAGCAGTTTTTACAATACAGGGGAACTTGGCTACACCTTC. This codes for CASSFYNTGELGYTF.

The chain is built from TRBV2 and TRBJ1-2, with 7 bases fitting TRBD1. The germline gives CDR1 SNHLY, CDR2 FYNNEI. The CDR3 sequence is 14 residues long. Trimming removed 8 bases from V and 4 bases from J; junction bases left unmatched: 10. CDR3 nucleotide sequence: TGTGCCAGCGGTACAAGGACAGGTTCCTATGGCTACACCTTC. Its protein is CASGTRTGSYGYTF.

The V call is TRBV18, the J call TRBJ1-4; 8 nucleotides align to TRBD1. The length of the CDR3 is 18 residues. V lost 3 bases and J lost 5; bases outside the gene matches: 14. Germline CDR1 reads KGHSH; CDR2 reads LQKENI. CDR3 sequence reads: CASSPNPDRTGRNEKLFF. The CDR3 DNA sequence: TGTGCCAGCTCACCTAACCCCGACCGGACAGGGCGCAATGAAAAACTGTTTTTT.

The chain combines TRBV2 with TRBJ1-5, with D unclear. V dropped 1 base and J dropped 5 bases, with 6 bases sitting between them. The CDR3 has 13 amino acids. The V gene's germline CDR1 is SNHLY and CDR2 FYNNEI. The chain's CDR3 is CASSEEWDQPQHF. CDR3 nucleotide sequence: TGTGCCAGCAGTGAAGAATGGGATCAGCCCCAGCATTTT.

The count of this clone is one. The rearrangement uses TRBV19 and TRBJ2-7, with a tentative D call TRBD1 (6 bases). Trimming took off 6 bases at V and 4 bases at J, with 22 bases between the two ends. The CDR3 contains 16 residues. Germline V gene lookup returns CDR1 LNHDA and CDR2 SQIVND (reference sequence). CDR3 nucleotide sequence: TGTGCCAGTAGCCGCAAGACTTCCCCACAGGGTTACGAGCAGTACTTC. The encoded protein is CASSRKTSPQGYEQYF. Supplemented by reference TRBV19 and TRBJ2-7, the full variable domain reads DGGITQSPKYLFRKEGQNVTLSCEQNLNHDAMYWYRQDPGQGLRLIYYSQIVNDFQKGDIAEGYSVSREKKESFPLTVTSAQKNPTAFYLCASSRKTSPQGYEQYFGPGTRLTVT.

V gene TRBV18 combines with J gene TRBJ1-1, with D possibly being TRBD1 (6 bases). This CDR3 contains 14 residues. V lost 3 bases and J lost 0, with 8 bases in between. From germline, CDR1 is KGHSH and CDR2 LQKENI. The CDR3 region has the DNA TGTGCCAGCTCACCGGACAGAGTGAACACTGAAGCTTTCTTT. Protein sequence: CASSPDRVNTEAFF.

The chain combines TRBV5-5 with TRBJ2-1; D perhaps matches TRBD2 (6 bases). The CDR3 consists of 15 residues. V was shortened by 3 bases and J by 7 bases, with 17 bases between the two germline ends. Germline V gene lookup returns CDR1 SGHKS and CDR2 YYEKEE (reference sequence). CDR3 in amino acids: CASSSERLVGNEQFF. The CDR3, as DNA: TGTGCCAGCAGCTCGGAGAGACTAGTGGGTAATGAGCAGTTCTTC.

The CDR3 here is CASSHEPGQGYEQYF. In DNA form, the CDR3 reads TGCGCCAGCAGCCATGAACCGGGACAGGGCTACGAGCAGTACTTC. The chain is built from TRBV4-1 and TRBJ2-7, with 9 bases matching TRBD1. CDR1 and CDR2 (germline): MGHRA, YSYEKL. The V segment lost 3 bases and the J segment 3 bases; nucleotides outside the gene matches: 6. The CDR3 extends over 15 amino acids.

The V call is TRBV27, the J call TRBJ2-5; possibly TRBD1 for D (6 bases). V lost 5 bases and J 7 bases, leaving 11 bases between the germline ends. The germline CDR1 and CDR2 sequences are MNHEY and SMNVEV (reference sequence). The CDR3 sequence is 12 residues long. The CDR3 loop reads CASSGQWGTQYF. CDR3 DNA: TGTGCCAGCAGTGGACAGTGGGGGACCCAGTACTTC.

The V call is TRBV2, the J call TRBJ2-5, with 10 positions matching TRBD2. This CDR3 has 12 residues. V lost 8 bases, J lost 4 bases, and 1 base stayed unmatched. The germline V gene encodes CDR1 SNHLY and CDR2 FYNNEI. Written as DNA, the CDR3 is TGTGCCAGCCGACTAGCGGGAGAGACCCAGTACTTC. Its protein is CASRLAGETQYF.

This chain's CDR3 is CASSVDWTSVTGELFF. As DNA, the CDR3 is TGTGCCAGCAGCGTAGACTGGACTAGCGTTACCGGGGAGCTGTTTTTT. The chain recombines TRBV9 with TRBJ2-2; TRBD2 matches at 9 bases. Germline CDR1 and CDR2: SGDLS and YYNGEE. CDR3 length: 16 amino acids. The junction had 5 bases not matched to a gene; V was cut back by 0 bases and J by 5 bases.

The rearrangement links TRBV6-5 to TRBJ1-1; no clear D gene. Trimming stripped 5 bases from V and 1 base from J, with 8 bases between. Germline loops: CDR1 MNHEY, CDR2 SVGAGI. The CDR3 consists of 13 residues. CDR3 coding DNA: TGTGCCAGCAGTACCGGACCGAACACTGAAGCTTTCTTT. Amino acid sequence: CASSTGPNTEAFF.

V gene TRBV5-1 combines with J gene TRBJ2-1; D is uncertain. With 4 bases removed from V and 4 bases from J, the gap between germline ends came to 12 bases. CDR1 SGHRS and CDR2 YFSETQ come from the germline V gene. The CDR3 contains 14 residues. The CDR3 protein is CASSKMRHYNEQFF. Written as DNA, the CDR3 is TGCGCCAGCAGCAAAATGCGTCATTACAATGAGCAGTTCTTC.